Here is one T cell receptor (beta chain) with its context. What it binds is unknown. These data belong to a study of cytomegalovirus exposure and HLA in healthy donors. Study observations and caveats: CMV serostatus was the sole immune exposure data available.

The germline gives CDR1 MNHNY, CDR2 SVGAGI (reference sequence). The CDR3 loop spans 14 amino acids. After removal of 8 bases from V and 5 bases from J, the junction contained 3 bases not matched to a gene. Use of 60 Vbeta and 13 Jbeta primers characterized the PCR. Repertoires were generated with immunoSEQ multiplex PCR, while TCRdb's copy carries only in-frame clones and drops some. The repertoire holds around 50,000 clones, with roughly 75% as singletons. The chain joins TRBV6-6 to TRBJ2-2; 12 nucleotides match TRBD1. Sequenced sample: PBMCs. This TCR came from a man aged 25-45 years in good health and CMV-seropositive. The CDR3 DNA follows: TGTGCCAGCCGGGACAGGGGGCGGACCGGGGAGCTGTTTTTT. Amino acid sequence: CASRDRGRTGELFF.